A single sample is the source of the 14 T cell receptor beta chains below, sequenced in a study of identical twins. One entry per CDR3 protein results from TCRdb running MiXCR on the 5' RACE reads. Of roughly 290,000 distinct CDR3 sequences in the sample, 8% to 9.5% were seen once. These data were also filed under a second study, of yellow fever vaccine responses in identical twins.

Source material: CD8+ T cells sorted from blood. These receptors were taken from a woman in her late teens or twenties in good health.

This clonotype showed up many times. One end of the junction fails to match germline, which may point to a read error. The chain joins TRBV12-3 or TRBV12-4 to TRBJ2-2, with 11 bases identical to TRBD2. The CDR3 length is 18 residues. This CDR3 is CASILRLAGGLNTGELFF. The CDR3 DNA reads as TGTGCCAGCATTTTAAGGCTAGCGGGAGGCTTGAACACCGGGGAGCTGTTTTTT.

This clonotype was detected many times. The chain is built from TRBV12-3 or TRBV12-4 and TRBJ2-7; D unclear. The CDR3 is 15 residues long. Trimming took off 1 base at V and 2 bases at J, with 12 bases between the two ends. The CDR3 bases are TGTGCCAGCAGTTTAGGGGGTAAGGGTGCCTACGAGCAGTACTTC. Residues: CASSLGGKGAYEQYF.

The V call is TRBV7-6, the J call TRBJ1-1; 10 nucleotides align to TRBD1. In germline, CDR1 is SGHVS, CDR2 FNYEAQ. The CDR3 runs to 16 residues. The ends lost 3 bases at V and 5 bases at J; junction bases unmatched: 9. The CDR3 nucleotides read TGTGCCAGCAGCTTCCGGGACAGGGGTCTGGGTACTGAAGCTTTCTTT. This gives the protein CASSFRDRGLGTEAFF.

This clonotype occurred a few times. The chain couples TRBV25-1 to TRBJ2-2; D is unclear. Germline-derived CDR1 and CDR2 are MGHDK and SYGVNS. This CDR3 spans 15 amino acids. V lost 0 bases and J 1 base, leaving 6 bases between the germline ends. CDR3 sequence: CASSEYPRNTGELFF. DNA of the CDR3: TGTGCCAGCAGTGAATATCCCAGGAACACCGGGGAGCTGTTTTTT.

For this clonotype: A read error may account for a junction end that differs from germline. This rearrangement joins TRBV7-9 to TRBJ1-5; no firm D call. The germline CDR1 and CDR2 sequences are SEHNR and FQNEAQ (reference sequence). The CDR3 spans 12 residues. DNA for the CDR3: TGTGCCAGCAGCTTAGGTGGTCAGACCCAGCATTTT. Translation gives CASSLGGQTQHF.

There are a few counts of this clonotype. CDR3 region: CASSPHSLREAFF. In DNA form, the CDR3 reads TGTGCCAGCAGCCCCCATTCCCTCCGGGAAGCTTTCTTT. The J gene is TRBJ1-1, the V gene TRBV5-6; no clear D. From germline, CDR1 is SGHDT and CDR2 YYEEEE. CDR3 length: 13 residues. The V gene lost 4 bases and the J gene lost 8 bases, with 15 bases spanning the gap.

This clonotype showed up many times. The J gene is TRBJ2-1, the V gene TRBV29-1; D is perhaps TRBD1 (6 bases). The CDR3 extends over 14 amino acids. CDR1 is SQVTM, CDR2 ANQGSEA, per germline. V shed 7 bases and J shed 0 bases, with 13 bases lying between them. The CDR3 DNA is TGCAGCGCACCTCAGGGGAGCTCCTACAATGAGCAGTTCTTC. Its protein is CSAPQGSSYNEQFF.

The CDR3 loop is CATSDFIQGELFF. DNA for the CDR3: TGTGCCACCAGTGATTTCATTCAAGGGGAGCTGTTTTTT. The J gene is TRBJ2-2, the V gene TRBV24-1; D is undetermined. The CDR3 extends over 13 amino acids. V lost 1 base to trimming and J lost 8 bases, with 7 bases between them. CDR1 is KGHDR and CDR2 is SFDVKD in the germline V gene.

This chain joins TRBV7-3 and TRBJ2-7; D could derive from TRBD1 or TRBD2 (6 bases each). V was cut by 2 bases and J by 0 bases, with 11 bases left in between. CDR3 size: 15 residues. Germline V gives CDR1 SGHTA, CDR2 FQGTGA. The CDR3 DNA reads as TGTGCCAGCAGCTTATACGGGGGCGGCTCCTACGAGCAGTACTTC. Translation gives CASSLYGGGSYEQYF.

This clonotype has a count of ten or more. This chain links TRBV12-3 or TRBV12-4 with TRBJ2-1; TRBD2 matches at 13 bases. The CDR3 length is 12 residues. Trimming removed 5 bases from V and 12 bases from J; junction bases left unmatched: 1. The DNA of the CDR3 is TGTGCCAGCAGTCGGACTAGCGGGGGGCAGTTCTTC. Translated, it gives CASSRTSGGQFF.

This clonotype was counted at least ten times. This chain uses TRBV7-9 with TRBJ1-1; the match to TRBD1 covers 8 bases. CDR3 size: 15 residues. V trimming: 4 bases; J trimming: 1 base; junction bases outside the gene matches: 5. The germline V gene has CDR1 SEHNR and CDR2 FQNEAQ (reference sequence). CDR3 sequence (DNA): TGTGCCAGCAGCTCATGGACAGGGCCGAACACTGAAGCTTTCTTT. Translating it yields CASSSWTGPNTEAFF.

This clonotype showed up many times. This chain uses TRBV5-5 with TRBJ2-2; D unresolved. V was shortened by 2 bases and J by 5 bases, with 10 bases between the two germline ends. The CDR3 loop spans 14 amino acids. Per the germline V gene, CDR1 is SGHKS and CDR2 is YYEKEE (reference sequence). CDR3: CASSLTKYTGELFF. In DNA form, the CDR3 reads TGTGCCAGCAGCTTAACTAAATATACCGGGGAGCTGTTTTTT.

This clonotype was seen at least ten times. The chain combines TRBV20-1 with TRBJ1-2; 9 bases line up with TRBD1. CDR3 size: 15 residues. CDR1 is DFQATT, CDR2 SNEGSKA, per germline (reference sequence). With 5 bases clipped from V and 5 bases from J, the junction kept 12 bases outside the gene matches. CDR3 loop: CSASDPGQGIYGYTF. The CDR3 region has the DNA TGCAGTGCTTCCGACCCGGGACAGGGAATTTATGGCTACACCTTC.

This clonotype has just a few counts. The rearrangement joins TRBV28 to TRBJ2-3; 9 nucleotides match TRBD2. J was trimmed by 0 bases and V by 6 bases; bases with no gene match: 4. This CDR3 has 15 residues. Germline CDR1 reads MDHEN; CDR2 reads SYDVKM. In DNA form, the CDR3 reads TGTGCCAGCAGCCTTAGCGGGAGCAGCACAGATACGCAGTATTTT. It translates to CASSLSGSSTDTQYF.